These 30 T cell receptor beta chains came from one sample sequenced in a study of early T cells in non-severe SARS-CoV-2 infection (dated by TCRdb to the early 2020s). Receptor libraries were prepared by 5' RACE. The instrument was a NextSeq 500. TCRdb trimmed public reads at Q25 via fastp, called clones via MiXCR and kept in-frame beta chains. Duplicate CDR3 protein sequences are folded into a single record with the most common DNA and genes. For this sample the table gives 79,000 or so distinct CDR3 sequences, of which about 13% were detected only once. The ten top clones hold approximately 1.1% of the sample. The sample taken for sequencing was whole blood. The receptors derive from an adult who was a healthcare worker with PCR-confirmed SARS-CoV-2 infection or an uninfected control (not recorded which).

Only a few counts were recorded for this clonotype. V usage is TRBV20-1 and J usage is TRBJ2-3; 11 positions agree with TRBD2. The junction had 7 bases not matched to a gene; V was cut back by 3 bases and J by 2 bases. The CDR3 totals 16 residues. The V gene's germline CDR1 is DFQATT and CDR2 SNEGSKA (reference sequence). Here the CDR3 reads CSARKSSGRYTDTQYF. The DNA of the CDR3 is TGCAGTGCTAGGAAGTCTAGCGGGAGGTACACAGATACGCAGTATTTT.

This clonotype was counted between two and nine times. The CDR3 bases are TGCGCCAGCAGCCGTTCCGGAGGACAGGGTTGGTCCGGGGCCAACGTCCTGACTTTC. Its protein product is CASSRSGGQGWSGANVLTF. The rearrangement uses TRBV4-3 and TRBJ2-6; TRBD1 matches 8 bases. The CDR3 consists of 19 residues. Germline CDR1 LGHNA, CDR2 YSLEER. The trim removed 4 bases at V and 4 bases at J, leaving 15 bases unmatched.

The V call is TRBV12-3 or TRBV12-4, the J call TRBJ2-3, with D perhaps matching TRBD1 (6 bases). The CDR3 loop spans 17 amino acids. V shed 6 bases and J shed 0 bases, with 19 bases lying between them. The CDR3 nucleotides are TGTGCCAGCAGCCCATTGTCTGGGACAATGAGCACAGATACGCAGTATTTT. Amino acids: CASSPLSGTMSTDTQYF.

CDR3 nucleotide sequence: TGTGCCAGCGGGAGTGGTTACAATGAGCAGTTCTTC. Its protein is CASGSGYNEQFF. The chain joins TRBV28 to TRBJ2-1; possibly TRBD2 for D (5 bases). The CDR3 extends over 12 amino acids. Germline V gene data show CDR1 as MDHEN and CDR2 as SYDVKM. V gave up 8 bases and J gave up 4 bases, with 9 bases separating them.

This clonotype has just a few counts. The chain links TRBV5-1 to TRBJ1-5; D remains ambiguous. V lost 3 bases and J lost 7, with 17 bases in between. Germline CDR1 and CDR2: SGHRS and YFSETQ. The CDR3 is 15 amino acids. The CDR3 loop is CASSSTGSLEQPQHF. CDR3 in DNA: TGCGCCAGCAGCTCTACGGGGTCACTGGAGCAGCCCCAGCATTTT.

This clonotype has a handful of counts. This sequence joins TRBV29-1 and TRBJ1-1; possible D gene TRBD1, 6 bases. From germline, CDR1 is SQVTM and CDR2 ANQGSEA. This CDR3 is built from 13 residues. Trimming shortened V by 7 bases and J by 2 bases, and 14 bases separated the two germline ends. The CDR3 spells CSASRTDNTEAFF. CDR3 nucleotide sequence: TGCAGCGCTAGCCGGACAGATAACACTGAAGCTTTCTTT.

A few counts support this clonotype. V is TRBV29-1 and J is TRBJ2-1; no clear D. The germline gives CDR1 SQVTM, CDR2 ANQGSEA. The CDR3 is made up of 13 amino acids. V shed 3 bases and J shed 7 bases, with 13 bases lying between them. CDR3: CSVEAGVGNEQFF. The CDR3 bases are TGCAGCGTTGAGGCCGGCGTAGGAAATGAGCAGTTCTTC.

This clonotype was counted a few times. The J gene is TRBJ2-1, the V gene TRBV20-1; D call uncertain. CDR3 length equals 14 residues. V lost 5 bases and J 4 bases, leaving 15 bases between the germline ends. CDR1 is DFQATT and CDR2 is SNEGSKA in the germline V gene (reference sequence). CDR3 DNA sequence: TGCAGTGCTCCCCATCCCCAAAGGTACAATGAGCAGTTCTTC. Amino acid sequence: CSAPHPQRYNEQFF.

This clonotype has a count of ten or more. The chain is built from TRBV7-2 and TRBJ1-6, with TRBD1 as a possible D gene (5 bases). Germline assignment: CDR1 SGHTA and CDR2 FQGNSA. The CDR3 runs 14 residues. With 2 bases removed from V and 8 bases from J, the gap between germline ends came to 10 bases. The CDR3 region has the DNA TGTGCCAGCAGCTTACTTACGGGGGATTCACCCCTCCACTTT. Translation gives CASSLLTGDSPLHF.

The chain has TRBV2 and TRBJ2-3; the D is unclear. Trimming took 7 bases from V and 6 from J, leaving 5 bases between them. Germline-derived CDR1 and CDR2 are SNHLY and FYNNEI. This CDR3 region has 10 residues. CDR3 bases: TGTGCCAGCATCGAGGATACGCAGTATTTT. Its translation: CASIEDTQYF. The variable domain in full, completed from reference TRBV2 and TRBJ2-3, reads EPEVTQTPSHQVTQMGQEVILRCVPISNHLYFYWYRQILGQKVEFLVSFYNNEISEKSEIFDDQFSVERPDGSNFTLKIRSTKLEDSAMYFCASIEDTQYFGPGTRLTVL.

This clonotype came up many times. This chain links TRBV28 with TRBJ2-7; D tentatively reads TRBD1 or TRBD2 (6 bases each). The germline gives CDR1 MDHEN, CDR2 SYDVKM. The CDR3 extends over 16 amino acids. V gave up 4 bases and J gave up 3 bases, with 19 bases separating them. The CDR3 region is CASSYPPGAGSYEQYF. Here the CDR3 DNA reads TGTGCCAGCAGTTACCCACCGGGGGCCGGTAGCTACGAGCAGTACTTC.

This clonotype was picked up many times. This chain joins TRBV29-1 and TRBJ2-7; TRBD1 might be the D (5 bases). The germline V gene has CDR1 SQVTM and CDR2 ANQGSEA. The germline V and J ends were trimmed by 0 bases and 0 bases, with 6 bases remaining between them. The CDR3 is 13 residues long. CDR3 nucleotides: TGCAGCGTTGAAGACAGGGCCTCCTACGAGCAGTACTTC. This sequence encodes CSVEDRASYEQYF.

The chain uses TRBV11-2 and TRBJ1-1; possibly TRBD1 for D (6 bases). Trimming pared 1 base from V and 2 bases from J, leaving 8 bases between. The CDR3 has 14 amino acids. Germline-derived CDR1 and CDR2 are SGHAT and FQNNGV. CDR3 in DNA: TGTGCCAGCAGCTTAGGGGGGACAAACACTGAAGCTTTCTTT. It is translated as CASSLGGTNTEAFF. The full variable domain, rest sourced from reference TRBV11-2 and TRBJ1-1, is EAGVAQSPRYKIIEKRQSVAFWCNPISGHATLYWYQQILGQGPKLLIQFQNNGVVDDSQLPKDRFSAERLKGVDSTLKIQPAKLEDSAVYLCASSLGGTNTEAFFGQGTRLTVV.

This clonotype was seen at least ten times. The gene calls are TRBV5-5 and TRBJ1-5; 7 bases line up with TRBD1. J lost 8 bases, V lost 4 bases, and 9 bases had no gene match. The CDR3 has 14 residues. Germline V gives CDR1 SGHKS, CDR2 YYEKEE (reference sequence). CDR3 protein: CASSSTRGRKPQHF. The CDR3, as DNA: TGTGCCAGCAGCAGTACAAGGGGGCGGAAGCCCCAGCATTTT.

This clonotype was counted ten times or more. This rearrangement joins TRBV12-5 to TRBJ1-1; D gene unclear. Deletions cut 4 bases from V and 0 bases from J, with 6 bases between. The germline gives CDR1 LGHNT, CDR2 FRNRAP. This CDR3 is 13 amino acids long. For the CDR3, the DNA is TGTGCTAGTGGTTCGACGGTGAACACTGAAGCTTTCTTT. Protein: CASGSTVNTEAFF.

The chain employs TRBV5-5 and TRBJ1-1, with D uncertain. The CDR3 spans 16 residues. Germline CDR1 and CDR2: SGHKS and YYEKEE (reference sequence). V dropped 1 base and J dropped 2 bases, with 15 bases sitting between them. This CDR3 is CASSLRAAPGNTEAFF. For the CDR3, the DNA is TGTGCCAGCAGCTTGAGAGCGGCTCCGGGAAACACTGAAGCTTTCTTT.

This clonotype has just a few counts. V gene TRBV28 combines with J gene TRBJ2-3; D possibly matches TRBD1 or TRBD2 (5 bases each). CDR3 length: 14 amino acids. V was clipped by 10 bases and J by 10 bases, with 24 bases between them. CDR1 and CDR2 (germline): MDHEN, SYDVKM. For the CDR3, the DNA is TGTGCCACCGGACGGGACCCGCAGATAGGTGCGCAGTATTTT. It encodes CATGRDPQIGAQYF.

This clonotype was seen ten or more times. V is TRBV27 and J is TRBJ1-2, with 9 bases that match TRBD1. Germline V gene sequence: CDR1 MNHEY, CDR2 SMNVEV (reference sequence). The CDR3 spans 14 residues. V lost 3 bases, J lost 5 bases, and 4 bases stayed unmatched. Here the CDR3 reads CASSFTGTGYGYTF. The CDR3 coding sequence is TGTGCCAGCAGTTTCACCGGGACAGGGTATGGCTACACCTTC.

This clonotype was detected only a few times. CDR3 loop: CASSDTTGTGSNSPLHF. The CDR3 nucleotides read TGTGCCAGCAGTGACACCACCGGGACAGGGAGTAATTCACCCCTCCACTTT. The V call is TRBV2, the J call TRBJ1-6, with 9 bases matching TRBD1. The CDR3 is 17 residues long. Germline CDR1 is SNHLY and CDR2 is FYNNEI. The J segment lost 6 bases and the V segment lost 3 bases, leaving 9 bases of the junction unmatched.

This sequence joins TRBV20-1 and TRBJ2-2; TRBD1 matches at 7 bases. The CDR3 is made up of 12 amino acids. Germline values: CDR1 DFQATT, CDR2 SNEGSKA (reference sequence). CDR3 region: CSLTGHTGELFF. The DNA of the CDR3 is TGCAGCCTGACAGGGCACACCGGGGAGCTGTTTTTT.

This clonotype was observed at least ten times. As DNA, the CDR3 is TGTGCCAGCAAAGTTGGTCGGCGGGCCTACAATGAGCAGTTCTTC. This gives the protein CASKVGRRAYNEQFF. The chain joins TRBV6-2 or TRBV6-3 to TRBJ2-1, with D possibly being TRBD2 (5 bases). CDR1 is MNHEY and CDR2 is SVGEGT in the germline V gene. The CDR3 sequence is 15 residues long. The V and J ends lost 7 bases and 2 bases respectively, with 15 bases between them.

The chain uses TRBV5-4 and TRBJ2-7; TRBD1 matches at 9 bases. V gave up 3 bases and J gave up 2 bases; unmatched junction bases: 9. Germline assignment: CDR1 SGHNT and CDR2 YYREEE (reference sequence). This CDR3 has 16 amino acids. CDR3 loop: CASSWGGDRDPYEQYF. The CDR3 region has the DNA TGTGCCAGCAGCTGGGGGGGGGACAGGGACCCCTACGAGCAGTACTTC. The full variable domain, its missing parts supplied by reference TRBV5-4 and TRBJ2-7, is ETGVTQSPTHLIKTRGQQVTLRCSSQSGHNTVSWYQQALGQGPQFIFQYYREEENGRGNFPPRFSGLQFPNYSSELNVNALELDDSALYLCASSWGGDRDPYEQYFGPGTRLTVT.

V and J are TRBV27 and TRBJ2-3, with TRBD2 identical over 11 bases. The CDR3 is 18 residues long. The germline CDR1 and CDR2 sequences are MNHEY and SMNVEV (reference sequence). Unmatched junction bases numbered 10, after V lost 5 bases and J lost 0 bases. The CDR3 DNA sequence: TGTGCCAGCAGTATTCTAGCGGGAGGAATTTCTAGCACAGATACGCAGTATTTT. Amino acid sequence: CASSILAGGISSTDTQYF.

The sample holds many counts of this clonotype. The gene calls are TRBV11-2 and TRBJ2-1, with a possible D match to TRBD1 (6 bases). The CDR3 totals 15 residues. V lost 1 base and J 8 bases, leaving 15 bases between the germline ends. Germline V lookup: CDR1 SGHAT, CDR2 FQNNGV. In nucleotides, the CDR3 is TGTGCCAGCAGCTTAGGGGTAGGGGGTACTGATGAGCAGTTCTTC. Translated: CASSLGVGGTDEQFF. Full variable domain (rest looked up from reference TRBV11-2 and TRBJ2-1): EAGVAQSPRYKIIEKRQSVAFWCNPISGHATLYWYQQILGQGPKLLIQFQNNGVVDDSQLPKDRFSAERLKGVDSTLKIQPAKLEDSAVYLCASSLGVGGTDEQFFGPGTRLTVL.

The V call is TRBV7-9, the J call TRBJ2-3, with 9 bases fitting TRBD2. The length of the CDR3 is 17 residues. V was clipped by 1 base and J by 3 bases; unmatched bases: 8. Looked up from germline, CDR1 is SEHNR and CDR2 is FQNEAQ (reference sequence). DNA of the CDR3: TGTGCCAGCAGCTTAGTCGGAGCGGGGGGCCCAACAGATACGCAGTATTTT. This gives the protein CASSLVGAGGPTDTQYF.

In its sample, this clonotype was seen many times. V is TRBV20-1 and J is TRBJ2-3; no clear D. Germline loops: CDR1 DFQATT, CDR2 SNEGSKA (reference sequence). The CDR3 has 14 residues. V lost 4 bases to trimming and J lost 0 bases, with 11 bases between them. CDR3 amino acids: CSAKVAASTDTQYF. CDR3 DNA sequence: TGCAGTGCTAAGGTGGCAGCTAGCACAGATACGCAGTATTTT.

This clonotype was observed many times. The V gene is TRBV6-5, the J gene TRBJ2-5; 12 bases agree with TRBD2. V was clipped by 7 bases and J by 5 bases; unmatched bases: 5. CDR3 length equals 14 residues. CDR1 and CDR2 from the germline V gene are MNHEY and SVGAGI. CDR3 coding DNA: TGTGCCAGCACCCGACTAGCGGGAGTTGAGACCCAGTACTTC. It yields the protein CASTRLAGVETQYF.

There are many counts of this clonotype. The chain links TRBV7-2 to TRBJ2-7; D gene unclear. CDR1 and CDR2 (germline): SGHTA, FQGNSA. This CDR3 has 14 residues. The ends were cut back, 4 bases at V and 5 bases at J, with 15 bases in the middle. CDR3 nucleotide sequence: TGTGCCAGCAGCTATATCTCGTTCGCCCACGAGCAGTACTTC. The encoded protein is CASSYISFAHEQYF.

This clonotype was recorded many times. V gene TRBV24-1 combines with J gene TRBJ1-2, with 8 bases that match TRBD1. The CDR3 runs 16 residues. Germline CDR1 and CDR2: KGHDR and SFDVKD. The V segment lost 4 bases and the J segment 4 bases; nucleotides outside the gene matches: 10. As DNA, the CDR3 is TGTGCCACCAGTGACCAAAGACAGGGGATGGGCTATGGCTACACCTTC. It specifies CATSDQRQGMGYGYTF.

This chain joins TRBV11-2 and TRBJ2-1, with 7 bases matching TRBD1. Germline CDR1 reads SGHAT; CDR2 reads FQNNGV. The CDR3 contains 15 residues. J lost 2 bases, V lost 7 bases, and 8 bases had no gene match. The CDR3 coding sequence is TGTGCCAGCACCACCGGGACAGCAGCCTACAATGAGCAGTTCTTC. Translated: CASTTGTAAYNEQFF.